Each of the 26 T cell receptor beta chains below was sequenced from the same sample in a study of control samples from healthy donors and cancer patients. Clones were read by immunoSEQ multiplex PCR, and TCRdb kept only the in-frame ones, dropping some. The data show around 94,000 clones, with around nine tenths seen just once and over 3% held by the top ten. Sequencing was carried out using blood. Receptors were obtained from a woman aged 18-29 years in good health.

The V gene is TRBV7-8, the J gene TRBJ1-4; D may be TRBD1 (5 bases). The V and J ends lost 5 bases and 0 bases respectively, with 10 bases between them. The CDR3 has 15 amino acids. The germline V gene has CDR1 SGHVS and CDR2 FQNEAQ. The CDR3 bases are TGTGCCAGCAGCGAGTTAGGGGCAACTAATGAAAAACTGTTTTTT. It encodes CASSELGATNEKLFF.

The chain recombines TRBV6-5 with TRBJ1-4, with D maybe TRBD1 (6 bases). The CDR3 spans 14 residues. V lost 5 bases and J 8 bases, leaving 15 bases between the germline ends. Germline V gene lookup returns CDR1 MNHEY and CDR2 SVGAGI. CDR3 region: CASSPMTGDEKLFF. The CDR3 DNA sequence: TGTGCCAGCAGTCCTATGACAGGTGACGAAAAACTGTTTTTT.

V usage is TRBV4-2 and J usage is TRBJ2-1; 14 positions match TRBD2. The CDR3 extends over 19 amino acids. Germline V gives CDR1 LGHNA, CDR2 YNFKEQ. V lost 3 bases and J lost 0; bases outside the gene matches: 7. The CDR3 DNA reads TGTGCCAGCAGCCAGTCGGGACTAGCGGGGGCCAGCTCCTACAATGAGCAGTTCTTC. Translated: CASSQSGLAGASSYNEQFF.

The chain links TRBV3-1 (or the pseudogene TRBV3-2) to TRBJ1-1; D is possibly TRBD1 (6 bases). V lost 5 bases, J lost 5 bases, and 15 bases lay in between. The germline gives CDR1 LGHDT, CDR2 YNNKEL (reference sequence). This CDR3 has 14 amino acids. The CDR3 DNA sequence: TGTGCCAGCAGCTTGCCGGGGGCGCGGACTGAAGCTTTCTTT. Translated, it gives CASSLPGARTEAFF.

For the CDR3, the DNA is TGCAGCGTCCTCGGACAGGGCTACACCTTC. Protein product: CSVLGQGYTF. V is TRBV29-1 and J is TRBJ1-2; D is perhaps TRBD1 (6 bases). CDR1 SQVTM and CDR2 ANQGSEA come from the germline V gene. Trimming stripped 6 bases from V and 8 bases from J, with 10 bases between. The CDR3 is 10 residues long.

The genes are TRBV2 and TRBJ1-1; D gene uncertain. Trimming pared 9 bases from V and 1 base from J, leaving 15 bases between. Germline V CDR1 and CDR2: SNHLY, FYNNEI. CDR3 length equals 14 residues. This CDR3 is CASSKYLSNTEAFF. CDR3 DNA: TGTGCCAGTTCGAAATACCTGTCGAACACTGAAGCTTTCTTT.

The chain joins TRBV5-6 to TRBJ1-4; no reliable D call. V shed 1 base and J shed 8 bases, with 12 bases lying between them. Germline CDR1 reads SGHDT; CDR2 reads YYEEEE. The CDR3 is 14 amino acids. The CDR3 loop is CASSLYLQQEKLFF. For the CDR3, the DNA is TGTGCCAGCAGCTTGTATCTCCAACAAGAAAAACTGTTTTTT.

The chain joins TRBV5-1 to TRBJ2-7, with 7 nucleotides matching TRBD1. CDR3 length: 14 residues. The germline V gene has CDR1 SGHRS and CDR2 YFSETQ. V gave up 3 bases and J gave up 2 bases; unmatched junction bases: 5. The CDR3 loop is CASSSGQAPYEQYF. The DNA for the CDR3 is TGCGCCAGCAGCTCTGGACAGGCCCCCTACGAGCAGTACTTC.

The V gene is TRBV27, the J gene TRBJ1-6; D gene ambiguous. Trimming took 6 bases from V and 8 from J, leaving 8 bases between them. The CDR3 loop spans 12 amino acids. CDR1 and CDR2 from the germline V gene are MNHEY and SMNVEV (reference sequence). Written as DNA, the CDR3 is TGTGCCAGCAGCCTGCTTCATTCACCCCTCCACTTT. Amino acids: CASSLLHSPLHF.

The sample holds a few counts of this clone. This rearrangement joins TRBV10-3 to TRBJ1-1; no clear D. This CDR3 has 16 amino acids. V was shortened by 10 bases and J by 4 bases, with 25 bases between the two germline ends. Germline V gene lookup returns CDR1 ENHRY and CDR2 SYGVKD. The CDR3 is CATVDPDAVAFTEAFF. In DNA, the CDR3 is TGTGCCACCGTTGACCCAGACGCGGTTGCGTTCACTGAAGCTTTCTTT.

V gene TRBV5-6 combines with J gene TRBJ1-2; TRBD1 is a possible D gene (5 bases). This CDR3 spans 14 amino acids. Germline V lookup: CDR1 SGHDT, CDR2 YYEEEE. V was trimmed by 0 bases and J by 8 bases, leaving 14 bases between them. The CDR3 here is CASSLGPRAEGYTF. The DNA for the CDR3 is TGTGCCAGCAGCTTGGGGCCCAGGGCTGAAGGCTACACCTTC.

V usage is TRBV19 and J usage is TRBJ1-1; possibly TRBD1 for D (5 bases). In germline, CDR1 is LNHDA, CDR2 SQIVND (reference sequence). V gave up 3 bases and J gave up 5 bases, with 13 bases separating them. The length of the CDR3 is 14 residues. CDR3 loop: CASSIMGGETEAFF. The DNA for the CDR3 is TGTGCCAGTAGTATCATGGGGGGAGAGACTGAAGCTTTCTTT. Combining the CDR3 with reference TRBV19 and TRBJ1-1 gives the whole variable domain DGGITQSPKYLFRKEGQNVTLSCEQNLNHDAMYWYRQDPGQGLRLIYYSQIVNDFQKGDIAEGYSVSREKKESFPLTVTSAQKNPTAFYLCASSIMGGETEAFFGQGTRLTVV.

The chain couples TRBV5-1 to TRBJ2-7, with D tentatively TRBD1 (6 bases). Trimming stripped 3 bases from V and 4 bases from J, with 14 bases between. The CDR3 runs 14 residues. The V gene's germline CDR1 is SGHRS and CDR2 YFSETQ. The CDR3 DNA is TGCGCCAGCAGCTCGCAGGGGAAAGGGTACGAGCAGTACTTC. Protein product: CASSSQGKGYEQYF.

CDR3 sequence: CASSKGQRTMNTEAFF. In DNA form, the CDR3 reads TGTGCCAGTAGTAAGGGACAGAGAACCATGAACACTGAAGCTTTCTTT. The chain has TRBV19 and TRBJ1-1; TRBD1 matches at 7 bases. The CDR3 extends over 16 amino acids. CDR1 is LNHDA, CDR2 SQIVND, per germline (reference sequence). J gave up 0 bases and V 4 bases, and 8 bases lay outside the gene matches.

This chain joins TRBV24-1 and TRBJ2-7, with 9 bases lining up with TRBD1. With V trimmed by 12 bases and J by 4 bases, 15 bases remained unmatched. Germline CDR1 reads KGHDR; CDR2 reads SFDVKD. This CDR3 has 15 amino acids. The CDR3, as DNA: TGTGCCGTATGCTATCCCGGGACAGGGCAATACGAGCAGTACTTC. It yields the protein CAVCYPGTGQYEQYF.

The chain combines TRBV5-1 with TRBJ1-1, with D tentatively TRBD1 (6 bases). The CDR3 totals 15 residues. Germline CDR1 and CDR2: SGHRS and YFSETQ. V lost 1 base and J lost 1, with 11 bases in between. The DNA for the CDR3 is TGCGCCAGCAGCTTGTATCTGGACAGGAACACTGAAGCTTTCTTT. Translating gives CASSLYLDRNTEAFF.

The rearrangement uses TRBV6-5 and TRBJ2-7; D is ambiguous. Germline V gene sequence: CDR1 MNHEY, CDR2 SVGAGI. This CDR3 comprises 12 residues. V lost 6 bases and J 6 bases, leaving 12 bases between the germline ends. The CDR3 DNA follows: TGTGCCAGCAGCGACTCCCACAGCGAGCAGTACTTC. Its translation: CASSDSHSEQYF.

The gene calls are TRBV11-3 and TRBJ2-2; D possibly corresponds to TRBD1 (5 bases). The ends were cut back, 0 bases at V and 6 bases at J, with 14 bases in the middle. In germline, CDR1 is SGHNT, CDR2 YENEEA. The CDR3 runs to 16 residues. CDR3 in DNA: TGTGCCAGCAGCTTAGATCGAGAAGGGGAAGCCGGGGAGCTGTTTTTT. Translated, it gives CASSLDREGEAGELFF.

This chain joins TRBV27 and TRBJ2-7; TRBD1 agrees at 10 bases. With 4 bases clipped from V and 6 bases from J, the junction kept 6 bases outside the gene matches. Per germline, CDR1 MNHEY and CDR2 SMNVEV (reference sequence). The CDR3 spans 14 residues. The CDR3 loop is CASSSGQGGIEQYF. DNA for the CDR3: TGTGCCAGCAGTTCAGGACAGGGGGGAATCGAGCAGTACTTC.

The chain's CDR3 is CATSPGLDKNIQYF. CDR3 nucleotides: TGTGCCACCTCACCGGGACTTGATAAAAACATTCAGTACTTC. The V and J genes are TRBV24-1 and TRBJ2-4, with D possibly being TRBD2 (6 bases). Germline V gene lookup returns CDR1 KGHDR and CDR2 SFDVKD. This CDR3 spans 14 amino acids. Between the trimmed V and J ends, which lost 9 bases and 4 bases, there was a span of 15 bases.

The chain couples TRBV9 to TRBJ2-7, with D hard to call. The CDR3 consists of 10 residues. V lost 0 bases, J lost 7 bases, and 2 bases lay in between. The germline V gene encodes CDR1 SGDLS and CDR2 YYNGEE. The CDR3 DNA is TGTGCCAGCAGCGTAGAGGAGCAGTACTTC. This codes for CASSVEEQYF.

The V gene is TRBV2, the J gene TRBJ1-2; 8 bases map to TRBD1. The V gene end was trimmed by 3 bases and the J gene end by 4 bases; junction bases not matched to a gene: 4. The CDR3 runs to 14 residues. The germline V gene has CDR1 SNHLY and CDR2 FYNNEI. The CDR3 nucleotides are TGTGCCAGCAGTGACGGGGGGACAGGCTATGGCTACACCTTC. This translates into CASSDGGTGYGYTF.

The chain uses TRBV5-4 and TRBJ2-2; 7 positions match TRBD1. With V trimmed by 0 bases and J by 5 bases, 7 bases remained unmatched. The CDR3 has 16 amino acids. Germline assignment: CDR1 SGHNT and CDR2 YYREEE (reference sequence). The CDR3 DNA sequence: TGTGCCAGCAGCTTGGGCCAGGGGGTGGGTACCGGGGAGCTGTTTTTT. Translation gives CASSLGQGVGTGELFF.

V is TRBV6-5 and J is TRBJ1-1, with 10 bases matching TRBD1. The CDR3 contains 15 residues. Germline V gene lookup returns CDR1 MNHEY and CDR2 SVGAGI. Trimming took 0 bases from V and 7 from J; bases not matched to a gene: 5. For the CDR3, the DNA is TGTGCCAGCAGTTACTCGCGGGACAGGGGAGATGAAGCTTTCTTT. This translates into CASSYSRDRGDEAFF.

The V call is TRBV12-2, the J call TRBJ1-2. TRBV12-2 is marked as a pseudogene. The CDR3 is 17 residues long. The CDR3 DNA sequence: TGTGCAAGTCGCCTCCCATTGGAGGGTGGAGTGTTTTATGGCTACACCTTC. Translated, it gives CASRLPLEGGVFYGYTF.

The gene calls are TRBV5-4 and TRBJ1-2; D might be TRBD1 (6 bases). The germline gives CDR1 SGHNT, CDR2 YYREEE (reference sequence). V was clipped by 2 bases and J by 3 bases, with 11 bases between them. The CDR3 sequence is 14 residues long. CDR3 DNA: TGTGCCAGCAGCTTCAGGGGAGGCGACTATGGCTACACCTTC. Translated: CASSFRGGDYGYTF.